This is a list of T cell receptor beta chains from one sample in a study of neurological immune-mediated disorders. TCRdb processed the 5' RACE reads anew with MiXCR; each CDR3 protein has one entry. The sample has more than 15,000 distinct CDR3 sequences, about 15% seen once. Material: PBMCs. These receptors were taken from a man in his sixties with HTLV-1-associated myelopathy (HAM/TSP). CDR3s include the opening cysteine and the closing phenylalanine or tryptophan. The order of the fields is J gene, clone size, D gene, V gene, CDR3 DNA, CDR3 protein. A D gene is named only where the DNA matches it firmly. Clone size appears in some rows only: once, few, many, or a class for an expanded clone.

>TRBJ2-1|.|.|TRBV7-2
.
CASSFYICSARDIRGRIEQFF
>TRBJ2-3|many|TRBD1|TRBV12-3/TRBV12-4
TGTGCCAGCAGACGCGACAGGGTGTTGACAGATACGCAGTATTTT
CASRRDRVLTDTQYF
>TRBJ1-1|many|.|TRBV5-6
TGTGCCAGCAGCTTGCTGGGGACCGCTGGAGAAGCTTTCTTT
CASSLLGTAGEAFF
>TRBJ2-7|many|TRBD2|TRBV20-1
TGCAGTGCTCGAGCTAGCGGGGGGGCGAAGCAGTACTTC
CSARASGGAKQYF
>TRBJ2-1|many|.|TRBV6-5
TGTGCCAGCAGTTACAGCATCACTGGGGGGAATGAGCAGTTCTTC
CASSYSITGGNEQFF
>TRBJ2-3|many|TRBD2|TRBV24-1
TGTGCCACCAGTGATTCCTTCCCTAGCGGGGGGACGAACACAGATACGCAGTATTTT
CATSDSFPSGGTNTDTQYF
>TRBJ2-7|.|.|TRBV28
TGTGCCAGCAGTCCCATGGGGGGTAAGGGTACCTACGAGCAGTACTTC
CASSPMGGKGTYEQYF
>TRBJ2-2|many|TRBD1|TRBV29-1
TGCAGCGTTGAAGAGGATAGGGGGCAGGGGGTTTACACCGGGGAGCTGTTTTTT
CSVEEDRGQGVYTGELFF
>TRBJ2-3|.|.|TRBV12-3/TRBV12-4
TGTGCCAGCAGTTTGTCCGGAGATACGCAGTATTTT
CASSLSGDTQYF
>TRBJ2-1|.|TRBD1|TRBV7-3
TGTGCCAGTAACCGGGACAGGGGCGGTTTTAATGAGCAGTTCTTC
CASNRDRGGFNEQFF
>TRBJ1-1|many|.|TRBV20-1
TGCAGTGCTAGCGGGGCGGCAGAATGGGACACTGAAGCTTTCTTT
CSASGAAEWDTEAFF
>TRBJ2-1|many|.|TRBV10-3
TGTGCCATCAGTGAGGAGGGGGTTGACGATGAGCAGTTCTTC
CAISEEGVDDEQFF
>TRBJ1-4|many|.|TRBV3-1
TGTGCCAGCAGTCTATATGGTTCGTCTGAAAAACTGTTTTTT
CASSLYGSSEKLFF
>TRBJ1-6|many|TRBD1|TRBV3-1
TGTGCCAGCAGCCAGGGGACAGGGGATCCACCCCTCCACTTT
CASSQGTGDPPLHF
>TRBJ2-3|.|TRBD1|TRBV12-5
TGTGCTAGTGGTTTAGGGACAGGGGGCACAGATACGCAGTATTTT
CASGLGTGGTDTQYF
>TRBJ2-7|many|.|TRBV20-1
TGCAGTGCTATCGCAGGGGAGTGGGCCTACGAGCAGTACTTC
CSAIAGEWAYEQYF
>TRBJ2-7|many|TRBD1|TRBV20-1
TGCAGTGCTAGAGAGTGGACAGGGTCCCGTGGCGAGCAGTACTTC
CSAREWTGSRGEQYF
>TRBJ2-1|many|TRBD2|TRBV4-2
TGTGCCAACAGCCAAGCACTAGCGGTGGGTGAGCAGTTCTTC
CANSQALAVGEQFF
>TRBJ2-2|many|.|TRBV5-6
TGTGCCAGCAGCTCCCTTGGGTACGGGGCCTCGAACACCGGGGAGCTGTTTTTT
CASSSLGYGASNTGELFF
>TRBJ1-1|many|TRBD1|TRBV29-1
TGCAGCGTTGAAGGACAGGGGGCTACTGAAGCTTTCTTT
CSVEGQGATEAFF
>TRBJ2-7|many|TRBD1|TRBV7-9
TGTGCCAGCAGCCAGGGGACAGGGGACGAGCAGTACTTC
CASSQGTGDEQYF
>TRBJ2-7|.|TRBD2|TRBV7-3
TGTGCCAGCAGCTCAACCGGGACTAGCGTCGGCGAGCAGTACTTC
CASSSTGTSVGEQYF
>TRBJ1-5|many|.|TRBV6-1
TGTGCCAGCACGTTACAAGATAGCAATCAGCCCCAGCATTTT
CASTLQDSNQPQHF
>TRBJ2-5|many|TRBD2|TRBV30
TGTGCCTGGAGTGTTAAGGGAGGGGAGACCCAGTACTTC
CAWSVKGGETQYF
>TRBJ2-3|many|.|TRBV20-1
TGCAGTGCTAGAGACCTAGTCGTGGGGGGCGATACGCAGTATTTT
CSARDLVVGGDTQYF
>TRBJ2-2|many|.|TRBV4-1
TGCGCCAGCAGCCAAGATAAACAGGATTCCGCGAACACCGGGGAGCTGTTTTTT
CASSQDKQDSANTGELFF
>TRBJ1-5|many|.|TRBV6-2/TRBV6-3
TGTGCCAGCAGTGGAGACAGGTACTATCAGCCCCAGCATTTT
CASSGDRYYQPQHF
>TRBJ2-7|many|TRBD2|TRBV7-6
TGTGCCAGCAGCCGGACCGGACTAGCGGATTACGAGCAGTACTTC
CASSRTGLADYEQYF
>TRBJ1-2|many|TRBD1|TRBV20-1
TGCAGTGCTAGTGAACAGGGGTCCTATGGCTACACCTTC
CSASEQGSYGYTF
>TRBJ1-1|many|.|TRBV20-1
TGCAGTGCTAAGGACATTCCCACTGAAGCTTTCTTT
CSAKDIPTEAFF
>TRBJ2-3|many|.|TRBV20-1
TGCAGTGCTAGAGATGCCCTAGGACTAAAATACACAGATACGCAGTATTTT
CSARDALGLKYTDTQYF
>TRBJ2-3|many|TRBD2|TRBV12-3/TRBV12-4
TGTGCCAGCAGTTTGCAGAGGATAGCGGGGGCCCCGCCTACGCAGTATTTT
CASSLQRIAGAPPTQYF
>TRBJ2-5|many|.|TRBV5-1
TGCGCCAGCAGCCAAAACACACCGGAGACCCAGTACTTC
CASSQNTPETQYF
>TRBJ2-7|many|.|TRBV20-1
TGCAGTGCGCAAAAGACAGGGAGGTACGAGCAGTACTTC
CSAQKTGRYEQYF
>TRBJ2-5|many|.|TRBV5-1
TGCGCCAGCAGCTTGTACAGGTCCCACCAAGAGACCCAGTACTTC
CASSLYRSHQETQYF
>TRBJ1-1|many|.|TRBV9
TGTGCCAGCAGCGCAACACATACGGGTGAAGGAACTGAAGCTTTCTTT
CASSATHTGEGTEAFF
>TRBJ2-7|many|.|TRBV7-2
TGTGCCAGCAGCTTAGGGAGGAGAGCCTACGAGCAGTACTTC
CASSLGRRAYEQYF
>TRBJ2-1|.|.|TRBV4-1
TGCGCCAGCAGCCTCCCTAGCGTTGATGAGCAGTTCTTC
CASSLPSVDEQFF
>TRBJ2-5|many|TRBD2|TRBV6-5
TGTGCCAGCACTCCTCGTCGGGGGGGCGGGGAGACCCAGTACTTC
CASTPRRGGGETQYF
>TRBJ1-4|many|TRBD1|TRBV10-3
TGTGCCATCCGGGACAGGGGAGATGAAAAACTGTTTTTT
CAIRDRGDEKLFF
>TRBJ2-7|many|.|TRBV20-1
TGCAGTGCCATCTTCGGGGGCCCCTACGAGCAGTACTTC
CSAIFGGPYEQYF
>TRBJ1-4|.|.|TRBV14
TGTGCCAGCAGCATCTCAGGGCCGGGGGAAAAACTGTTTTTT
CASSISGPGEKLFF
>TRBJ2-5|many|.|TRBV7-2
TGTGCCAGCGGTAGGGGGGGGCGGCAAGAGACCCAGTACTTC
CASGRGGRQETQYF
>TRBJ2-5|many|.|TRBV3-1
TGTGCCAGCAGCCAAGCCCAATCCCAAGAGACCCAGTACTTC
CASSQAQSQETQYF
>TRBJ2-7|few|.|TRBV5-4
TGTGCCAGCATTCTCTCCACTCCTGCCTACGAGCAGTACTTC
CASILSTPAYEQYF
>TRBJ2-1|many|TRBD1|TRBV7-2
TGTGCCAGCAGCTTGGGACAGGCCTCCTACAATGAGCAGTTCTTC
CASSLGQASYNEQFF
>TRBJ2-5|many|.|TRBV3-1
TGTGCCAGCAGCCCAATGCGACTGTCGTCGGAGACCCAGTACTTC
CASSPMRLSSETQYF
>TRBJ2-5|many|.|TRBV5-5
TGTGCCAGCAGCTTGGAGGTAGCAGAGACCCAGTACTTC
CASSLEVAETQYF
>TRBJ2-7|many|TRBD2|TRBV6-5
TGTGCCAGCAGTTACGCCAGGACTAGCGGGGCGAAGAACGAGCAGTACTTC
CASSYARTSGAKNEQYF
>TRBJ1-1|few|.|TRBV20-1
TGCAGTGCTGCCCCCCCAGCCAACACTGAAGCTTTCTTT
CSAAPPANTEAFF
>TRBJ1-6|many|TRBD1|TRBV7-2
TGTGCCAGCAGCCGACAGGGATCTAATTCACCCCTCCACTTT
CASSRQGSNSPLHF